This T cell receptor beta chain was found in a study of blood T cell repertoires in COVID-19 (TCRdb year 2020). Background for the entire study: Samples covering the acute and convalescent phases of COVID-19 were provided by collaborators in the United States, Italy and Spain. The prospective study material was composed of cDNA or gDNA derived from T cells, B-cell-depleted T cells, or PBMCs. Subjects who had been exposed to COVID-19, were actively infected with it, or had recovered from it provided the deeply sampled blood TCRbeta repertoires that made up the dataset. The repertoires were made available in a free public database intended to serve as a resource for research on the immune response to SARS-CoV-2. The samples were drawn from the first 160 participants of the ongoing ImmuneRACE study and from under 1,500 subjects provided by 6 global collaborators. A de-identified subject ID, COVID-19 status, age in years and sex were almost always included in the sample metadata. Where available, HLA class I and class II types were obtained from metadata supplied by the sample provider rather than from assay-based typing. The paper as a whole reports these results and caveats: The amount of clinical and demographic metadata varied by source and participant and was provided uncurated.

Spanning cysteine to phenylalanine, the CDR3 consists of 15 amino acids. Just the 45-base CDR3 DNA is kept, in frame starting at base 1. The germline V gene (reference sequence) provides CDR1 SGHKS and CDR2 YYEKEE. V is trimmed back by 1 base and J by 5 bases, and the junction contains 6 bases that no gene match accounts for. TCRbeta CDR3 regions were amplified from genomic DNA by means of the immunoSEQ Assay, a bias-controlled multiplex PCR. The study's own analysis went as follows. Nucleated cell counts per sample were estimated from amplification of reference gene primers within the assay. To quantify the absolute abundance of each unique TCRbeta CDR3 rearrangement, sequence reads were collapsed and filtered. For each sample, productive Simpson clonality was calculated as the square root of Simpson's diversity index across productive rearrangements. Sourced from immuneACCESS, this table was stored by TCRdb with only in-frame sequences that have V and J called. A share of the clones is absent; for the studies checked, an unresolved V gene accounts for under half, and the remainder has no known explanation. The V and J calls and clone size were taken over from that table, and D and trimming were inferred from the DNA. Counted in this sample were about 170,000 clones; approximately 85% of them appeared once. The ten most abundant clones make up roughly 1.3% of the sample.

Another Seattle source contributed samples from volunteer blood donors who had recovered from COVID-19. Each collaborating institution followed its own protocols to collect whole blood in K2EDTA tubes. For TCRbeta analysis, collaborators shipped samples in one of three forms: frozen whole blood, isolated PBMCs, or DNA extracted from either of those sample types. This clone turned up a few times. The antigen it recognizes is unknown. Base qualities are missing; no much larger clone stands one base away. Source material: peripheral blood. The rearranged segments are TRBV5-5 and TRBJ2-5; TRBD1 agrees with 9 junctional bases. This TCR came from a man in his 60s who had recovered from COVID-19. The DNA sequence follows: TGTGCCAGCAGCTTGACAGGGGGCGCGTTGGAGACCCAGTACTTC. This encodes CASSLTGGALETQYF.